The 10 T cell receptor beta chains listed next were all sequenced from one sample in a study of shared clonotypes between healthy human individuals. The data were produced by immunoSEQ multiplex PCR, yet TCRdb's version contains in-frame clones alone and is incomplete. Of about 1.9 million clones in the sample, about 94% were seen once. It was CD45RO-negative cells, positively selected for CCR7, that made up naive CD8 cells, with terminally differentiated effector memory CD45RA+ cells excluded. Specimen: naive CD8+ T cells from PBMCs. The receptors were sampled from a man aged 18 to 29 in good health. Some clones in this sample may be carry-over from other donors' samples.

As for this clone: Other DNA sequences of this sample code for an identical CDR3. The V and J genes are TRBV11-2 and TRBJ2-1, with 7 nucleotides matching TRBD2. The CDR3 totals 12 residues. Germline V gives CDR1 SGHAT, CDR2 FQNNGV. J was trimmed by 7 bases and V by 3 bases; bases with no gene match: 0. CDR3 region: CASSFGGNEQFF. The CDR3 DNA reads TGTGCCAGCAGCTTCGGGGGGAATGAGCAGTTCTTC.

CDR3 DNA sequence: TGTGCCAGCAGCTTATATTCGGATGAGACCCAGTACTTC. Its protein is CASSLYSDETQYF. The rearrangement links TRBV11-2 to TRBJ2-5; unclear D gene. CDR1 is SGHAT and CDR2 is FQNNGV in the germline V gene. There are 13 residues in the CDR3. The germline V and J ends were trimmed by 2 bases and 5 bases, with 9 bases remaining between them.

This sequence joins TRBV29-1 and TRBJ2-7; 12 positions match TRBD2. CDR1 is SQVTM, CDR2 ANQGSEA, per germline. CDR3 length: 14 residues. CDR3 DNA: TGCAGTACGAGGGGGCTAGCGGGAGGGGGCGAGCAGTACTTC. Translating gives CSTRGLAGGGEQYF.

The gene calls are TRBV5-8 and TRBJ2-3, with 13 nucleotides matching TRBD2. CDR1 SGHTS and CDR2 YDEGEE come from the germline V gene. J was trimmed by 6 bases and V by 3 bases; bases with no gene match: 13. The CDR3 runs to 18 residues. The CDR3 protein is CASSSWTSGSQRTDTQYF. The CDR3 coding sequence is TGTGCCAGCAGCTCTTGGACTAGCGGGAGCCAACGAACCGATACGCAGTATTTT.

This chain uses TRBV5-1 with TRBJ1-4; D may be TRBD1 (5 bases). CDR1 and CDR2 (germline): SGHRS, YFSETQ. Trimming pared 0 bases from V and 7 bases from J, leaving 19 bases between. This CDR3 contains 17 residues. This CDR3 reads CASSLESGPRGGEKLFF. The DNA for the CDR3 is TGCGCCAGCAGCTTGGAGTCAGGCCCGCGGGGGGGTGAAAAACTGTTTTTT.

This CDR3 is CASSFPGGAGTEAFF. In nucleotides, the CDR3 is TGTGCCAGCAGCTTTCCAGGTGGGGCCGGCACTGAAGCTTTCTTT. This sequence joins TRBV7-9 and TRBJ1-1; a possible D gene is TRBD1 (5 bases). Per the germline V gene, CDR1 is SEHNR and CDR2 is FQNEAQ (reference sequence). The CDR3 sequence is 15 residues long. V was cut by 3 bases and J by 4 bases, with 15 bases left in between.

The chain is built from TRBV19 and TRBJ2-7; TRBD1 is a possible D gene (6 bases). Germline CDR1 reads LNHDA; CDR2 reads SQIVND (reference sequence). CDR3 length: 13 amino acids. Trimming removed 5 bases at V and 5 bases at J, with 13 bases between. The CDR3 protein is CASSHRDQDEQYF. The DNA of the CDR3 is TGTGCCAGTAGTCACAGGGATCAGGACGAGCAGTACTTC. The full variable domain, in which reference TRBV19 and TRBJ2-7 provide the parts outside the CDR3, is DGGITQSPKYLFRKEGQNVTLSCEQNLNHDAMYWYRQDPGQGLRLIYYSQIVNDFQKGDIAEGYSVSREKKESFPLTVTSAQKNPTAFYLCASSHRDQDEQYFGPGTRLTVT.

A word on this clone: The sample holds other DNA sequences that translate to the same CDR3. J is TRBJ2-1 and V is TRBV5-1; TRBD2 is a possible D gene (6 bases). Germline values: CDR1 SGHRS, CDR2 YFSETQ. V was pared by 0 bases and J by 0 bases, with 7 bases between. The CDR3 extends over 15 amino acids. DNA for the CDR3: TGCGCCAGCAGCTTGGGTAGCGGCTCCTACAATGAGCAGTTCTTC. It is translated as CASSLGSGSYNEQFF.

The chain has TRBV27 and TRBJ2-2; the D gene is possibly TRBD2 (6 bases). The V end was cut by 3 bases, the J end by 7 bases, with 12 bases between. The CDR3 has 14 residues. CDR1 is MNHEY and CDR2 is SMNVEV in the germline V gene (reference sequence). Written as DNA, the CDR3 is TGTGCCAGCAGTTTGTGGGGCGGGGTCGGGGAGCTGTTTTTT. This sequence encodes CASSLWGGVGELFF.

The sample holds a few counts of this clone. At one of its ends the junction is not consistent with the germline gene, which may arise from a read error. The J gene is TRBJ2-7, the V gene TRBV27; 13 bases fit TRBD2. Germline V gives CDR1 MNHEY, CDR2 SMNVEV (reference sequence). This CDR3 region has 15 residues. CDR3 bases: TGTGCCAGCAGTCACACCCTCGGGGGGACTAGCGGGATGTTGTTC. Its translation is CASSHTLGGTSGMLF.